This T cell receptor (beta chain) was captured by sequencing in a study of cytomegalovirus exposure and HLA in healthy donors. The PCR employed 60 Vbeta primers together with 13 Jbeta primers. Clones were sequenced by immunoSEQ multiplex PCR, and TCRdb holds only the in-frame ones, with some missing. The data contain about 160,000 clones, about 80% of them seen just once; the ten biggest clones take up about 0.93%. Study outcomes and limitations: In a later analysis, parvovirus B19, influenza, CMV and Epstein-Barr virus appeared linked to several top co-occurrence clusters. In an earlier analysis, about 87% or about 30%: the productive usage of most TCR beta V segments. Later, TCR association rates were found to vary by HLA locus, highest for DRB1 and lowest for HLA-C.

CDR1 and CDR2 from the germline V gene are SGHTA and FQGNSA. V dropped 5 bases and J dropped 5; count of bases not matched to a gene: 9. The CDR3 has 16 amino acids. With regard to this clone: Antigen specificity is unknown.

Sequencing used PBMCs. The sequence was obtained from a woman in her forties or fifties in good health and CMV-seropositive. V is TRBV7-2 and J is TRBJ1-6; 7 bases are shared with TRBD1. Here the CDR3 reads CASSRQGQRHNSPLHF. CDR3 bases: TGTGCCAGCAGCAGACAGGGACAGAGACATAATTCACCCCTCCACTTT. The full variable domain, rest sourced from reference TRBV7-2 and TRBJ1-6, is GAGVSQSPSNKVTEKGKDVELRCDPISGHTALYWYRQSLGQGLEFLIYFQGNSAPDKSGLPSDRFSAERTGGSVSTLTIQRTQQEDSAVYLCASSRQGQRHNSPLHFGNGTRLTVT.